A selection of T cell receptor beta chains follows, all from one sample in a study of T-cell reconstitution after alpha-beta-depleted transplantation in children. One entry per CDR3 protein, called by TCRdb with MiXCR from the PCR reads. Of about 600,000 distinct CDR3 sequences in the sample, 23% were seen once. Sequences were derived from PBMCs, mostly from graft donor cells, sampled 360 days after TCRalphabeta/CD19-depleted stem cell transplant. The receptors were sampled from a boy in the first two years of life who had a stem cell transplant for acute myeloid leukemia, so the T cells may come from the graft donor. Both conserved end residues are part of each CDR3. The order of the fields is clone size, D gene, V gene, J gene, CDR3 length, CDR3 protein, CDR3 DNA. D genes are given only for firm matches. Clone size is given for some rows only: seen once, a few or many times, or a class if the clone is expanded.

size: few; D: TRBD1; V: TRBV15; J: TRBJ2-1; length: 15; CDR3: CATSRVGTGANEQFF; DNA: TGTGCCACCAGCAGAGTGGGGACAGGGGCCAATGAGCAGTTCTTC
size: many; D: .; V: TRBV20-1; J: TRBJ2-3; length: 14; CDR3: CSARDPVSTDTQYF; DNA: TGCAGTGCTAGAGACCCAGTTTCGACAGATACGCAGTATTTT
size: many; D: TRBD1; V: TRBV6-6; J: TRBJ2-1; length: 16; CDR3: CASRTFGTGGAGEQFF; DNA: TGTGCCAGCAGGACCTTTGGGACAGGGGGCGCGGGTGAGCAGTTCTTC
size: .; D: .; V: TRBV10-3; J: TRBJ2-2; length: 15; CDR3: CAISEGVSGTGELFF; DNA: TGTGCCATCAGTGAGGGGGTTTCCGGCACCGGGGAGCTGTTTTTT
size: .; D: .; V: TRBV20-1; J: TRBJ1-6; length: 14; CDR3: CSARNRREDSPLHF; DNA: TGCAGTGCTAGAAACAGGAGGGAGGATTCACCCCTCCACTTT
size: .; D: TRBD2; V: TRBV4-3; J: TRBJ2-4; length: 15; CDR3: CASSHGAGGKNIQYF; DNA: TGCGCCAGCAGCCATGGCGCGGGGGGGAAAAACATTCAGTACTTC
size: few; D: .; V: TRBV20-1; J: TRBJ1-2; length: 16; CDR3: CSARDAKVGSNYGYTF; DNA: TGCAGTGCTAGAGATGCTAAGGTTGGAAGTAACTATGGCTACACCTTC
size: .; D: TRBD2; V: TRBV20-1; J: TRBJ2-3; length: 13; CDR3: CSARGTGGNTQYF; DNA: TGCAGTGCTAGAGGTACCGGGGGGAATACGCAGTATTTT
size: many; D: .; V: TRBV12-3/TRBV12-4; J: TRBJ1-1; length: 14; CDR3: CASSPRGPNTEAFF; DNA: TGTGCCAGCAGTCCCAGGGGCCCGAACACTGAAGCTTTCTTT
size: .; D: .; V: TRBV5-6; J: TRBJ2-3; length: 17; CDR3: CASSLLRGGFYTDTQYF; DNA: TGTGCCAGCAGCTTACTTCGCGGGGGCTTCTACACAGATACGCAGTATTTT
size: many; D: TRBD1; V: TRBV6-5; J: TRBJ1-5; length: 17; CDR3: CASSYNGTGLRNQPQHF; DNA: TGTGCCAGCAGTTACAATGGGACAGGCCTACGCAATCAGCCCCAGCATTTT
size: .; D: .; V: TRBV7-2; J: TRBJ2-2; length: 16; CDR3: CASSSQGRGYTGELFF; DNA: TGTGCCAGCAGCTCCCAGGGCAGGGGATACACCGGGGAGCTGTTTTTT
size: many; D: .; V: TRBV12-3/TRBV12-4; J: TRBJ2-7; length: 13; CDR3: CASRPGTALEQYF; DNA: TGTGCCAGCAGGCCCGGGACCGCCCTTGAACAGTACTTC
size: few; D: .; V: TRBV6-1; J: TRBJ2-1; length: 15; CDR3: CASRTVRSSYNEQFF; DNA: TGTGCCAGTCGTACTGTCCGGAGCTCCTACAATGAGCAGTTCTTC
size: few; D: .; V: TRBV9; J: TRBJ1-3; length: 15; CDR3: CASSAGTGSANTIYF; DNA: TGTGCCAGCAGCGCAGGAACGGGATCGGCGAACACCATATATTTT
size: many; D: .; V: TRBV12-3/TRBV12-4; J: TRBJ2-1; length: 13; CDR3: CASILRGYNEQFF; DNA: TGTGCCAGCATCCTCAGGGGATACAATGAGCAGTTCTTC
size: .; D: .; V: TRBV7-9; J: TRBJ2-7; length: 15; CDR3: CASSLGRSGSYEQYF; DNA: TGTGCCAGCAGCTTAGGCAGATCGGGTTCCTACGAGCAGTACTTC
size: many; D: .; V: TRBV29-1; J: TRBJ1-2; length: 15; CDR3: CSVGFVLRGDYGYTF; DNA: TGCAGCGTTGGATTCGTCCTCAGGGGCGACTATGGCTACACCTTC
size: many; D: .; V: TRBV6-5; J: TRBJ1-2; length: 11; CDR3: CASRAVMGYTF; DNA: TGTGCCAGCAGGGCGGTCATGGGCTACACCTTC
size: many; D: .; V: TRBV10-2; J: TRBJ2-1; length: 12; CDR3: CASSEFGNEQFF; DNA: TGCGCCAGCAGTGAGTTCGGCAATGAGCAGTTCTTC
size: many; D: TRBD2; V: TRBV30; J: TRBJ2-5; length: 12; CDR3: CAYGGAQETQYF; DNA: TGTGCCTACGGGGGGGCCCAAGAGACCCAGTACTTC
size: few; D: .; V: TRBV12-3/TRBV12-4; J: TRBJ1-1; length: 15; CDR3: CASRRQEGMNTEAFF; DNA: TGTGCCAGCAGGCGACAGGAGGGCATGAACACTGAAGCTTTCTTT
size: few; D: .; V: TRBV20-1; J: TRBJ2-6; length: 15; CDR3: CSAHSSLSGANVLTF; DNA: TGCAGTGCTCACTCATCGCTCTCTGGGGCCAACGTCCTGACTTTC
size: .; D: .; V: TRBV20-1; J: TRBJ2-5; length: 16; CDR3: CSATDIRGTYQETQYF; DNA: TGCAGTGCTACTGATATTAGGGGGACGTACCAAGAGACCCAGTACTTC
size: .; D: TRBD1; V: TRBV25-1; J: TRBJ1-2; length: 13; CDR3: CASSQLHGQGNTF; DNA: TGTGCCAGCAGTCAACTTCACGGACAGGGTAACACCTTC
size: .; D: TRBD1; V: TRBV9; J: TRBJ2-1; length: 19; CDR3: CASSLRPHRGREIYNEQFF; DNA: TGTGCCAGCAGCTTACGCCCTCACAGGGGGCGGGAGATCTACAATGAGCAGTTCTTC
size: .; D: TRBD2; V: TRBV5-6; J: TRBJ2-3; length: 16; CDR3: CASSLPTSYSTDTQYF; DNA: TGTGCCAGCAGCTTGCCGACTAGCTACAGCACAGATACGCAGTATTTT
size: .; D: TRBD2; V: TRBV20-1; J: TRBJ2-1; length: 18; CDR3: CSAPLRTSGGASYNEQFF; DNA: TGCAGTGCTCCACTTCGGACTAGCGGGGGGGCCTCCTACAATGAGCAGTTCTTC
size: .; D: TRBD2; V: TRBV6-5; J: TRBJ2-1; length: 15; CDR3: CASSYGTSLYNEQFF; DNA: TGTGCCAGCAGCTACGGGACTAGCCTCTACAATGAGCAGTTCTTC
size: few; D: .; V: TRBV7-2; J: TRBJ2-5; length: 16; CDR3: CASSPRRGLDPETQYF; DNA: TGTGCCAGCAGCCCGCGACGGGGGTTGGATCCGGAGACCCAGTACTTC
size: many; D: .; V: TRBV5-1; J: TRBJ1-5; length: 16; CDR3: CASSLTGGGNNQPQHF; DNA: TGCGCCAGCAGCTTGACGGGAGGCGGAAACAATCAGCCCCAGCATTTT
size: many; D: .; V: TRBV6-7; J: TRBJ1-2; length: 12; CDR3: CASNPGSYGYTF; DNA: TGTGCCAGCAACCCGGGAAGCTATGGCTACACCTTC
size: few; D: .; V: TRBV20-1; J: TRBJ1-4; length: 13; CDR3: CSAHRVVHEKLFF; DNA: TGCAGTGCCCACAGGGTTGTTCATGAAAAACTGTTTTTT
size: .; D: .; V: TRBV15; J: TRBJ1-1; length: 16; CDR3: CATSRDNRVGNTEAFF; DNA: TGTGCCACCAGCAGGGATAACAGGGTGGGGAACACTGAAGCTTTCTTT
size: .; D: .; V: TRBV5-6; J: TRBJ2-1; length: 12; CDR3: CASSLNLVKQFF; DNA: TGTGCCAGCAGCTTGAATTTGGTAAAGCAGTTCTTC
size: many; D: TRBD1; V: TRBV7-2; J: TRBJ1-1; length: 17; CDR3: CASSLSPGQGENTEAFF; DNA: TGTGCCAGCAGCTTATCACCGGGACAGGGCGAGAACACTGAAGCTTTCTTT
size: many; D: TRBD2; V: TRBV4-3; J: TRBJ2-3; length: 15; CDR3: CASSQDVRGGDTQYF; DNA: TGCGCCAGCAGCCAAGATGTACGGGGGGGAGATACGCAGTATTTT
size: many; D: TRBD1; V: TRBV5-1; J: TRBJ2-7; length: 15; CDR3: CASSLGDSPTYEQYF; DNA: TGCGCCAGCAGCTTGGGGGACAGCCCAACCTACGAGCAGTACTTC
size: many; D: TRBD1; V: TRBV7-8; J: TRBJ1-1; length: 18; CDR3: CASSPRSRGRGMNTEAFF; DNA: TGTGCCAGCAGCCCCCGGAGCAGGGGCAGGGGGATGAACACTGAAGCTTTCTTT
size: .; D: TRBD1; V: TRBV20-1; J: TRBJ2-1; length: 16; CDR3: CSARVAGTGKYNEQFF; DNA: TGCAGTGCTAGAGTCGCCGGGACAGGGAAGTACAATGAGCAGTTCTTC
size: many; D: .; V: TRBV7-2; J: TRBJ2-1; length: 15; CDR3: CASSFDVGNRGEQFF; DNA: TGTGCCAGCAGCTTCGATGTGGGGAATAGAGGGGAGCAGTTCTTC
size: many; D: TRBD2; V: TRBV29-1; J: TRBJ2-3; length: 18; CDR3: CSGPESSGGPYSTDTQYF; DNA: TGCAGCGGGCCCGAGTCCAGCGGGGGGCCATATAGCACAGATACGCAGTATTTT
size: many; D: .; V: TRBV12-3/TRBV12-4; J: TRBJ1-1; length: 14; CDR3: CASSWTVTNTEAFF; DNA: TGTGCCAGCAGTTGGACAGTGACGAACACTGAAGCTTTCTTT
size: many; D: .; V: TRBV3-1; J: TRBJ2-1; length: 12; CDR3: CASTPEGGEQFF; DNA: TGTGCCAGCACCCCGGAGGGAGGTGAGCAGTTCTTC
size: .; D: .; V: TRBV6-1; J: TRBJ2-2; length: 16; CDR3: CASRQIGPSNTGELFF; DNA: TGTGCCAGCAGACAGATCGGGCCGTCGAACACCGGGGAGCTGTTTTTT
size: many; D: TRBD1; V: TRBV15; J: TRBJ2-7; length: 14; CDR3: CATSMGQGGDEQYF; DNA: TGTGCCACCAGCATGGGACAGGGTGGGGACGAGCAGTACTTC
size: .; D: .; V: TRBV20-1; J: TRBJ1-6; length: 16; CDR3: CSARDLDRIYNSPLHF; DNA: TGCAGTGCTAGAGACCTGGACCGAATCTATAATTCACCCCTCCACTTT
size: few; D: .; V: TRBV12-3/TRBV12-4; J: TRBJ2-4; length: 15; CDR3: CASRLGPSEGNIQYF; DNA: TGTGCCAGCAGGCTCGGGCCAAGTGAGGGAAACATTCAGTACTTC
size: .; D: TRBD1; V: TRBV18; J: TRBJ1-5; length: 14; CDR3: CASSPRDSIQPQHF; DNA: TGTGCCAGCTCACCACGGGACAGCATTCAGCCCCAGCATTTT
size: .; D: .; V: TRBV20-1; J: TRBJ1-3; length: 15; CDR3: CSARGTAHSGNTIYF; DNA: TGCAGTGCTAGAGGGACGGCACACTCTGGAAACACCATATATTTT
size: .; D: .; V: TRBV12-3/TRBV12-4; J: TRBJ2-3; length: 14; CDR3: CASTLEGPTDTQYF; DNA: TGTGCCAGCACCCTGGAGGGGCCCACAGATACGCAGTATTTT
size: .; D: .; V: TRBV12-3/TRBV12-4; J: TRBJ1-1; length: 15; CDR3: CASSFGPVSGDEAFF; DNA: TGTGCCAGCAGTTTTGGTCCAGTTTCAGGGGATGAAGCTTTCTTT
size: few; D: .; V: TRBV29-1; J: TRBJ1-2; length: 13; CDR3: CSAAEAGKYGYTF; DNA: TGCAGCGCTGCGGAAGCAGGGAAATATGGCTACACCTTC
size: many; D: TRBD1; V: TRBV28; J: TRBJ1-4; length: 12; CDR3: CATGATNEKLFF; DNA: TGTGCAACAGGGGCGACTAATGAAAAACTGTTTTTT